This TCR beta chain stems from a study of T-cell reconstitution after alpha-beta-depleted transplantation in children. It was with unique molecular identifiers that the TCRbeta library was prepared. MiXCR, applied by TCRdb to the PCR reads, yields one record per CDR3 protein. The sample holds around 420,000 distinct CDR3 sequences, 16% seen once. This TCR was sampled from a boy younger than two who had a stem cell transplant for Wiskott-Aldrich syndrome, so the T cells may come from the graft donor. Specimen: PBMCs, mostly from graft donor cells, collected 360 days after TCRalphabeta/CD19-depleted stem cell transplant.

CDR3 DNA sequence: TGTGCCAGCAGCTTAGCGAGTAGGCAGGGGGCGCGGATAGGGGAGACCCAGTACTTC. Translation: CASSLASRQGARIGETQYF. The chain employs TRBV7-2 and TRBJ2-5; TRBD1 agrees at 8 bases. The CDR3 sequence is 19 residues long. The V gene's germline CDR1 is SGHTA and CDR2 FQGNSA. Germline trimming cut 0 bases from V and 5 bases from J; bases unmatched to any gene: 17.